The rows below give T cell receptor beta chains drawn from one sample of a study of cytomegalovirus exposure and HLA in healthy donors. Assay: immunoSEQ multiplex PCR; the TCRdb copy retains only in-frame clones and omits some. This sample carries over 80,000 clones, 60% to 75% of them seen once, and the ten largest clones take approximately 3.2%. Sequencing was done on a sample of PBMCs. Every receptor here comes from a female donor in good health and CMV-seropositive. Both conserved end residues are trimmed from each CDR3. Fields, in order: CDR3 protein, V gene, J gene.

CDR3aa: ASRDRTSGNTIY
v_gene: TRBV2
j_gene: TRBJ1-3

CDR3aa: ASSLGQNYGYT
v_gene: TRBV7-9
j_gene: TRBJ1-2

CDR3aa: ASSLAHRGGSPLH
v_gene: TRBV7-2
j_gene: TRBJ1-6

CDR3aa: ASSEDYHTGELF
v_gene: TRBV2
j_gene: TRBJ2-2

CDR3aa: ASSPGTTSRASGTDTQY
v_gene: TRBV5-1
j_gene: TRBJ2-3

CDR3aa: ASRSSSDRGNEQF
v_gene: TRBV11-3
j_gene: TRBJ2-1

CDR3aa: ASSEAGGSNIQY
v_gene: TRBV6-4
j_gene: TRBJ2-4

CDR3aa: ASSYARGDNEQF
v_gene: TRBV6-7
j_gene: TRBJ2-1

CDR3aa: ASSLVGTSGRSMETQY
v_gene: TRBV7-7
j_gene: TRBJ2-5

CDR3aa: AIRDPGTASSSYEQY
v_gene: TRBV10-3
j_gene: TRBJ2-7

CDR3aa: SVEKRGKSTDTQY
v_gene: TRBV29-1
j_gene: TRBJ2-3

CDR3aa: ASSGGESGPSYEQY
v_gene: TRBV25-1
j_gene: TRBJ2-7

CDR3aa: ASSPRTPSNSPLH
v_gene: TRBV5-1
j_gene: TRBJ1-6

CDR3aa: ASSQAHLLLAGGTTGELF
v_gene: TRBV4-1
j_gene: TRBJ2-2

CDR3aa: ASSLGPGLAGGGNEQF
v_gene: TRBV5-1
j_gene: TRBJ2-1

CDR3aa: ASSLLGVTEAF
v_gene: TRBV7-2
j_gene: TRBJ1-1

CDR3aa: ASLGGLQNQPQH
v_gene: TRBV7-9
j_gene: TRBJ1-5

CDR3aa: ASPGGGYT
v_gene: TRBV27
j_gene: TRBJ1-2

CDR3aa: ASSANRPNEQF
v_gene: TRBV2
j_gene: TRBJ2-1

CDR3aa: AISEGSGSNQPQH
v_gene: TRBV10-3
j_gene: TRBJ1-5

CDR3aa: ASSRQGYSPLH
v_gene: TRBV14
j_gene: TRBJ1-6

CDR3aa: ASSARGSGATAGGPPETQY
v_gene: TRBV9
j_gene: TRBJ2-5